This T cell receptor (beta chain) was sequenced during a study of shared clonotypes between healthy human individuals. Sequencing used immunoSEQ multiplex PCR; TCRdb keeps in-frame clones, though not all of them. Seen here are fewer than 1 million clones, roughly 96% observed once, and the top ten hold about 0.21%. Terminally differentiated effector memory CD45RA+ cells were excluded from the naive CD8 cells, which were CD45RO-negative and positively selected for CCR7. With 6 bases removed from V and 7 bases from J, the gap between germline ends came to 15 bases. Per the germline V gene, CDR1 is MNHEY and CDR2 is SVGAGI. The CDR3 length is 13 residues.

This receptor was identified in a man aged 30 to 45 in good health. The chain combines TRBV6-5 with TRBJ1-2; possible D gene TRBD1, 5 bases. Input material: naive CD8+ T cells sorted from blood. The chain's CDR3 is CASSVEMGVGYTF. In nucleotides, the CDR3 is TGTGCCAGCAGCGTCGAGATGGGGGTTGGCTACACCTTC.